What follows describes a single T cell receptor (beta chain). Antigen: not known. Unexposed donor CD4+ T cells date from about 2011-2018, before the COVID-19 pandemic. Isolation of CD4+ T cells took place after less than 11 days in culture. This sample was taken from a study of CD4 T cells in relation to SARS-CoV-2 and coronaviruses. Study at large: Negative control cultures got HIV-1 Nef peptides or no peptide. Whole-study findings and limits: Each donor contributed either pre-pandemic or post-infection samples, not both. No crossreactivity against non-spike viral proteins was tested here.

The V gene's germline CDR1 is MDHEN and CDR2 SYDVKM. The CDR3 has 15 amino acids. The V and J ends lost 8 bases and 0 bases respectively, with 13 bases between them. Clones were read by immunoSEQ multiplex PCR, and TCRdb kept only the in-frame ones, dropping some. The repertoire holds about 29,000 clones, with 78% as singletons. Sequenced: CD4+ T cells from PBMCs, cultured in vitro. This clonotype was obtained from a human donor in good health. The chain joins TRBV28 to TRBJ2-2, with a tentative D call TRBD2 (5 bases). The DNA of the CDR3 is TGTGCCAGCGCACCGGGATCTTCGAACACCGGGGAGCTGTTTTTT. This codes for CASAPGSSNTGELFF. Variable domain in full (rest from reference TRBV28 and TRBJ2-2): DVKVTQSSRYLVKRTGEKVFLECVQDMDHENMFWYRQDPGLGLRLIYFSYDVKMKEKGDIPEGYSVSREKKERFSLILESASTNQTSMYLCASAPGSSNTGELFFGEGSRLTVL.